This T cell receptor beta chain was sequenced during a study of blood T cell repertoires in COVID-19. Study background: Samples taken during acute and convalescent COVID-19 were collected in the United States, Italy and Spain. PBMCs, B-cell-depleted T cells, or T cells were the source of the cDNA or gDNA that made up the material.

Germline trimming cut 0 bases from V and 2 bases from J; bases unmatched to any gene: 2. Germline CDR1 reads SGDLS; CDR2 reads YYNGEE. The CDR3 runs to 14 residues. Regarding this clone: Within the sample, other DNA sequences also encode this same CDR3.

In the source study's methods: Researchers report that nucleated cell counts were estimated from reference gene primer amplification. Profiled with immunoSEQ multiplex PCR; TCRdb holds only in-frame clones, not every one. The V and J calls and clone size are taken from that table; D and trimming were inferred from the DNA. The sample includes more than 140,000 clones, 84% of them seen just once. Sequenced input: peripheral blood. J is TRBJ2-7 and V is TRBV9; 7 nucleotides align to TRBD1. The clonotype comes from a woman in her 50s in a cohort sampled during active or convalescent COVID-19. The DNA for the CDR3 is TGTGCCAGCAGCGTAGGTCAGGGGGCCTACGAGCAGTACTTC. Protein: CASSVGQGAYEQYF.